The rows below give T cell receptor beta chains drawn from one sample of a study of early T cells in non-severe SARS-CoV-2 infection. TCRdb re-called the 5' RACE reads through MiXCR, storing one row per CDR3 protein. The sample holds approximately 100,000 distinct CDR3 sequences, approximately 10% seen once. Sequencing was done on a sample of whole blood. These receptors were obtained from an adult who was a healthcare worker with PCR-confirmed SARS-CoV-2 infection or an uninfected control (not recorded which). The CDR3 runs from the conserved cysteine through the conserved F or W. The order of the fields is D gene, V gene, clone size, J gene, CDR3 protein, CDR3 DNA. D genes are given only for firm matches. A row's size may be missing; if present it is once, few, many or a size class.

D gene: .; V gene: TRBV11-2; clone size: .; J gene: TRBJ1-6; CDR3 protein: CASSSSGAWNSPLHF; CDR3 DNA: TGTGCCAGCAGCTCCTCAGGGGCCTGGAATTCACCCCTCCACTTT
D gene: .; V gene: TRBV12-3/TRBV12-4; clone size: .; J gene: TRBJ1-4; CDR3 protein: CASSSLPNEKLFF; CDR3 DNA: TGTGCCAGCAGCTCTTTGCCTAATGAAAAACTGTTTTTT
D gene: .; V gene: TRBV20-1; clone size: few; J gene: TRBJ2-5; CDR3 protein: CSASGQKETQYF; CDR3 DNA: TGCAGTGCTAGCGGACAGAAAGAGACCCAGTACTTC
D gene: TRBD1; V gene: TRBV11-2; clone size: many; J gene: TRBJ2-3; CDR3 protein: CASSLGDSTTDTQYF; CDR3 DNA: TGTGCCAGCAGCTTAGGGGACAGCACCACAGATACGCAGTATTTT
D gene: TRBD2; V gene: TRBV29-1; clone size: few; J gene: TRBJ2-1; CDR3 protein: CSVSGGSSYNEQFF; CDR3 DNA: TGCAGCGTTTCGGGGGGGAGCTCCTACAATGAGCAGTTCTTC
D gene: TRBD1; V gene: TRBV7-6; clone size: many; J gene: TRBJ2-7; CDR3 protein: CASSPSDRGTDEQYF; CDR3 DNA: TGTGCCAGCAGTCCGAGCGACAGGGGCACGGACGAGCAGTACTTC
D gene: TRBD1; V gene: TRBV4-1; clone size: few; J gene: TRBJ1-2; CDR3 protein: CASSRTGQDVNTF; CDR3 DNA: TGCGCCAGCAGTCGGACGGGACAGGACGTTAACACCTTC
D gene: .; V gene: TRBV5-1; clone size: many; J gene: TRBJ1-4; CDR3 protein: CASKLGPTNEKLFF; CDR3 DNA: TGCGCCAGCAAGTTGGGGCCAACTAATGAAAAACTGTTTTTT
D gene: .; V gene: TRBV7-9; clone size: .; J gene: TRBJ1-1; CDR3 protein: CASSRSTPTEAFF; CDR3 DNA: TGTGCCAGCAGCCGTTCAACTCCCACTGAAGCTTTCTTT
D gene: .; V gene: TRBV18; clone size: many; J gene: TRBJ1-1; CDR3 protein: CASSPGTTLAFF; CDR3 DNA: TGTGCCAGCTCACCCGGGACAACTCTGGCTTTCTTT
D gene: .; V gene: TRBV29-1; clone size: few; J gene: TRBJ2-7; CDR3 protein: CSVEDRATYEQYF; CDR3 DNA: TGCAGCGTTGAAGATCGGGCTACCTACGAGCAGTACTTC
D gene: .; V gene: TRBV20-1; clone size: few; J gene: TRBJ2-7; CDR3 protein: CSAGRTASYEQYF; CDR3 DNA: TGCAGTGCTGGAAGGACAGCCTCCTACGAGCAGTACTTC
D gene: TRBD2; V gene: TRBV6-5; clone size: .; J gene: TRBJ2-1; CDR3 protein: CASSTSGNEQFF; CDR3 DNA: TGTGCCAGCTCAACTAGCGGGAATGAGCAGTTCTTC
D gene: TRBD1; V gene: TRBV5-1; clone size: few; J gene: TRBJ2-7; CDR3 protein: CASSLGGQGSYEQYF; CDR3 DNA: TGCGCCAGCAGCTTGGGGGGACAGGGTTCCTACGAGCAGTACTTC
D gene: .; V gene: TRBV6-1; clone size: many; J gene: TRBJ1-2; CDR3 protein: CASKRGDYGYTF; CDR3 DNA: TGTGCCAGCAAACGGGGTGACTATGGCTACACCTTC
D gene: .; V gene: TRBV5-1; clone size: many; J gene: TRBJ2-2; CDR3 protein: CASSFPINTGELFF; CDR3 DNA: TGCGCCAGCAGCTTTCCCATTAACACCGGGGAGCTGTTTTTT
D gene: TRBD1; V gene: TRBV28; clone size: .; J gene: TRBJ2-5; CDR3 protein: CASSLYRGETQYF; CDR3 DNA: TGTGCCAGCAGTTTGTACAGGGGTGAGACCCAGTACTTC
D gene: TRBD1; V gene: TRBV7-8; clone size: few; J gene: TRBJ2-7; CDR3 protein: CASSSQGDEQYF; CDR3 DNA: TGTGCCAGCAGCTCACAGGGGGACGAGCAGTACTTC
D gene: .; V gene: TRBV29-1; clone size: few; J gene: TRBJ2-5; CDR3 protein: CSVEETIRRETQYF; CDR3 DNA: TGCAGCGTTGAAGAAACTATCCGGCGAGAGACCCAGTACTTC
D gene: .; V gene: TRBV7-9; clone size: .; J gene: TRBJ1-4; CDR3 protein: CASQTMGGFNEKLFF; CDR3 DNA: TGTGCCAGCCAGACAATGGGGGGCTTTAATGAAAAACTGTTTTTT
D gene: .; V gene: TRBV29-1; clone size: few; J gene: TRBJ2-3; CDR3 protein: CSVSWHLTDTQYF; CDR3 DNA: TGCAGCGTCTCTTGGCACCTAACAGATACGCAGTATTTT
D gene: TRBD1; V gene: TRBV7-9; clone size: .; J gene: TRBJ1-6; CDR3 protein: CASRVTGGLLHF; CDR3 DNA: TGTGCCAGCAGAGTTACAGGGGGCCTGCTCCACTTT
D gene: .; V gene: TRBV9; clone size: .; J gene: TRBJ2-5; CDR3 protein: CASSVSGTQETQYF; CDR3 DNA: TGTGCCAGCAGCGTCTCCGGGACCCAAGAGACCCAGTACTTC
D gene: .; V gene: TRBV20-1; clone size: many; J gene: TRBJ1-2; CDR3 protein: CSATHPEKYGYTF; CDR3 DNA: TGCAGTGCTACTCATCCGGAGAAATATGGCTACACCTTC
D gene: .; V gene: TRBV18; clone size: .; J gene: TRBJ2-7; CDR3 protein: CASSRGDSLYEQYF; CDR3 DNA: TGTGCCAGCTCAAGGGGGGACAGCCTCTACGAGCAGTACTTC
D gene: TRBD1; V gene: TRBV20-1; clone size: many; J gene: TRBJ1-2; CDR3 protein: CSATGTAEGYTF; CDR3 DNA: TGCAGTGCTACCGGGACAGCGGAAGGCTACACCTTC
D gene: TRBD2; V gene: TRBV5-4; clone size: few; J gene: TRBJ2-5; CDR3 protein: CASSLGLAARGETQYF; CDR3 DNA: TGTGCCAGCAGCTTGGGACTAGCGGCTCGGGGAGAGACCCAGTACTTC
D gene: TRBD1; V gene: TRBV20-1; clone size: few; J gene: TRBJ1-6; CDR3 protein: CSAGHWDRGNSPLHF; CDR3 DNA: TGCAGTGCTGGGCATTGGGACAGGGGAAATTCACCCCTCCACTTT
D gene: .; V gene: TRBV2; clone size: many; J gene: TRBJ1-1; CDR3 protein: CASSEGRWVSRAFF; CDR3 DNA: TGTGCCAGCAGTGAAGGGAGATGGGTGTCCAGAGCTTTCTTT
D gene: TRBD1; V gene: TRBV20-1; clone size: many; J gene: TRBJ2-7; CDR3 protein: CSAAPQQGNYEQYF; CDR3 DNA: TGCAGTGCAGCCCCCCAACAGGGGAACTACGAGCAGTACTTC
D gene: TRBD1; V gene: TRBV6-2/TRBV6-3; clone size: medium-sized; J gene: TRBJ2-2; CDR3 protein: CASSSGQGVITGELFF; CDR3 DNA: TGTGCCAGCAGTTCGGGACAGGGGGTGATCACCGGGGAGCTGTTTTTT
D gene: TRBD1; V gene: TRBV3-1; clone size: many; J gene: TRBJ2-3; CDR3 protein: CASSQGRGTGIRGGDTQYF; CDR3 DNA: TGTGCCAGCAGCCAAGGCAGAGGGACAGGGATTCGCGGAGGAGATACGCAGTATTTT
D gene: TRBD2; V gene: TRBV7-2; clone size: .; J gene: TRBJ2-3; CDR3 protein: CASSFPLAGPLRDTQYF; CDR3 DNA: TGTGCCAGCAGCTTTCCGCTAGCGGGCCCCCTCCGGGATACGCAGTATTTT
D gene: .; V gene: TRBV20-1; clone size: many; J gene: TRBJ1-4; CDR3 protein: CSARVGEKLFF; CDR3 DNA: TGCAGTGCTAGAGTAGGTGAAAAACTGTTTTTT
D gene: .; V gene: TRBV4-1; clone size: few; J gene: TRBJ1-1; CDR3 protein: CASSDYATGRRESTEAFF; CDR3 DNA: TGCGCCAGCAGCGATTATGCCACCGGGCGTCGCGAGAGCACTGAAGCTTTCTTT
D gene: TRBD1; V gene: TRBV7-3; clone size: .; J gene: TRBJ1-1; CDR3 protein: CASSAVPGGGTEAFF; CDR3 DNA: TGTGCCAGCAGCGCGGTCCCAGGGGGCGGCACTGAAGCTTTCTTT
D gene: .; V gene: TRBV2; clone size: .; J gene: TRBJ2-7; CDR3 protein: CASRRTVNPYEQYF; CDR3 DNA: TGTGCCAGCAGACGGACAGTTAATCCCTACGAGCAGTACTTC
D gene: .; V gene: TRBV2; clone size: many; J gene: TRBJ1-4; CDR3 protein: CASTLRARQGEKLFF; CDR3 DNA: TGTGCCAGCACTTTACGGGCCCGCCAGGGTGAAAAACTGTTTTTT
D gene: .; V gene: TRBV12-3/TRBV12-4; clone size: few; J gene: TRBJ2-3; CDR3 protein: CASSLVTSDTQYF; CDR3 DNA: TGTGCCAGCAGTTTAGTGACGTCCGATACGCAGTATTTT